This TCR beta chain was identified in a study of cytomegalovirus exposure and HLA in healthy donors. Study overall: Earlier results showed 90 million to 120 million unique TCR beta sequences derived from approximately 170 million T cells.

Findings and limits, study-wide: Association of a missense DCLRE1C variant with TCR beta V- and J-gene trimming was reported in a later analysis. According to an earlier analysis, most TCR beta V segments yielded productive rearrangements about 87% or about 30% of the time.

J was trimmed by 4 bases and V by 4 bases; bases with no gene match: 4. CDR1 is SQVTM and CDR2 is ANQGSEA in the germline V gene. This CDR3 has 13 amino acids. Vbeta (60) and Jbeta (13) primers were used in the PCR. Profiled with immunoSEQ multiplex PCR; TCRdb holds only in-frame clones, not every one. The repertoire includes about 190,000 clones, around 79% of them detected once, and 1.6% sits in the top ten. As concerns this clone: What it binds is unknown.

This receptor was taken from a woman between 18 and 29 years old in good health and CMV-seronegative. The chain joins TRBV29-1 to TRBJ1-1; TRBD1 agrees at 9 bases. The specimen sequenced was PBMCs. CDR3 bases: TGCAGCGTTGCTTCGACAGGGGGCACTGAAGCTTTCTTT. This codes for CSVASTGGTEAFF.